The source of this TCR beta chain is a study of identifying expanded T cells in peripheral blood. Whole-study results and caveats: Technical replicates showed about 1.2 changed clones; roughly two weeks approximately 16; four weeks 19.

Collection occurred without any documented infections or immune events in donors. This clone was counted between two and nine times. Its antigen is not identified. Sequencing was performed with immunoSEQ multiplex PCR; in TCRdb, only in-frame clones are kept and a portion is missing. The profile shows fewer than 65,000 clones, around 87% of them singletons. The V end was cut by 6 bases, the J end by 0 bases, with 12 bases between. CDR3 length: 14 residues. Germline lookup yields CDR1 MDHEN and CDR2 SYDVKM. The chain employs TRBV28 and TRBJ2-7, with no clear D. The sequence was collected from a person aged 18 to 75 in good health. The sample taken for sequencing was blood. The CDR3 region has the DNA TGTGCCAGCAGGCAACCGAGGAGCTCCTACGAGCAGTACTTC. Protein: CASRQPRSSYEQYF.